The rows below give T cell receptor beta chains drawn from one sample of a study of blood T cells in healthy people across ages. One entry per CDR3 protein results from TCRdb running MiXCR on the 5' RACE reads. The data hold around 2 million distinct CDR3 sequences, with approximately 39% observed a single time. Sequenced input: blood. The receptors were gathered from a human donor in good health. CDR3s include the opening cysteine and the closing phenylalanine or tryptophan. D genes are given only for firm matches. Size is stated for part of the rows, as once, few or many counts, or as a class when the clone is expanded.

V,size,D,J,DNA,CDR3
TRBV12-3/TRBV12-4,many,.,TRBJ1-4,TGTGCCAGCAGTCCGGACCGAACTAATGAAAAACTGTTTTTT,CASSPDRTNEKLFF
TRBV29-1,.,.,TRBJ1-2,TGCAGCGTTGCTTTGGGGGCCGGTGGCTACACCTTC,CSVALGAGGYTF
TRBV28,few,.,TRBJ2-7,TGTGCCAGCAGGGGATTCGGGGACAAATATCCCTACGAGCAGTACTTC,CASRGFGDKYPYEQYF
TRBV7-6,.,TRBD2,TRBJ2-1,TGTGCCAGCAGCTCGTTCCCGGGACTAGCATCCGAGCAGTTCTTC,CASSSFPGLASEQFF
TRBV7-2,.,.,TRBJ1-6,TGTGCCAGCAGCGGCGACGGTCACTATAATTCACCCCTCCACTTT,CASSGDGHYNSPLHF
TRBV12-3/TRBV12-4,.,.,TRBJ1-1,TGTGCCAGCAGTGTGATAAACACTGAAGCTTTCTTT,CASSVINTEAFF
TRBV7-2,.,.,TRBJ2-2,TGTGCCAGCAGTCAAGGAGGGGTGGGGGAGAGCACCGGGGAGCGGTTTTTT,CASSQGGVGESTGERFF
TRBV5-1,.,TRBD1,TRBJ2-5,TGCGCCAGCAGCTTCGACACAGGGGGAGGAGAGACCCAGTACTTC,CASSFDTGGGETQYF
TRBV11-1,.,TRBD1,TRBJ1-3,TGTGCCAGCAGCTCCACGGAAAACAGGGGAACCTCTGGAAACACCATATATTTT,CASSSTENRGTSGNTIYF
TRBV20-1,.,TRBD1,TRBJ1-2,TGCAGTGCTACAAGGACAGGTGGAGGCTACACCTTC,CSATRTGGGYTF
TRBV20-1,.,TRBD2,TRBJ2-1,TGCAGTGCTAGGTCCACTAGCGGGGCCACATACAATGAGCAGTTCTTC,CSARSTSGATYNEQFF
TRBV29-1,few,.,TRBJ1-2,TGCAGCGTTGTGGAGGGACGGAGCTATGGCTACACCTTC,CSVVEGRSYGYTF
TRBV6-6,.,TRBD1,TRBJ1-2,TGTGCCAGCAGTTACGGGGACAGGGTCCGGTATGGCTACACCTTC,CASSYGDRVRYGYTF
TRBV7-2,many,.,TRBJ2-1,TGTGCCAGCAGCTTGGACCTCCGAGGCAATGAGCAGTTCTTC,CASSLDLRGNEQFF
TRBV6-1,few,.,TRBJ1-1,TGTGCCAGCAGTCCCAATCGCCTGACTGAAGCTTTCTTT,CASSPNRLTEAFF
TRBV2,.,TRBD2,TRBJ2-5,TGTGCCAGTTACCATGGACTAGCCTACAATGAGCAGTACTTC,CASYHGLAYNEQYF
TRBV20-1,.,TRBD2,TRBJ2-2,TGCAGTGCTAGAGGCGGACTAGCGGGGGTGAACACCGGGGAGCGGTTTTTT,CSARGGLAGVNTGERFF
TRBV6-1,.,TRBD2,TRBJ2-4,TGTGCCAGCAGGATAGGACTAGCGGGTCTCAAAAACATTCAGTACTTC,CASRIGLAGLKNIQYF
TRBV24-1,.,TRBD2,TRBJ2-5,TGTGCCACCAGTAAAGGGACTAGCGGGGGGCTTCAAGAGACCCAGTACTTC,CATSKGTSGGLQETQYF
TRBV5-1,few,TRBD1,TRBJ2-5,TGCGCCAGCAGCTTGGCCGGGACAGGGGGGGGGACCCAGTACTTC,CASSLAGTGGGTQYF
TRBV28,.,TRBD2,TRBJ2-1,TGTGCCAGCAAGGGGAGGGGAGGGAATGAGCAGTTCTTC,CASKGRGGNEQFF
TRBV15,few,.,TRBJ1-6,TGTGCCACCAGCAGAGATTGGGGGGGCGATAATTCACCCCTCCACTTT,CATSRDWGGDNSPLHF
TRBV29-1,few,.,TRBJ2-1,TGCAGCGTTGAAGAGTGGCGGGGACTTACCTACAATGAGCAGTTCTTC,CSVEEWRGLTYNEQFF
TRBV27,few,TRBD1,TRBJ1-4,TGTGCCAGCAGTTTCGGGACAGGGCGGGAAAAACTGTTTTTT,CASSFGTGREKLFF
TRBV30,once,.,TRBJ2-2,TGTGCCTGGAGTGTACGGTTCACCGGGGAGCTGTTTTTT,CAWSVRFTGELFF
TRBV2,.,TRBD1,TRBJ2-1,TGTGCCAGCAGTCTCAGAAACAGGGGGGAGCAGTTCTTC,CASSLRNRGEQFF
TRBV3-1,.,.,TRBJ2-6,TGTGCCAGCAGCCTCAAGGGCGCCTTTTCTATGTATGGGGCCAACGTCCTGACTTTC,CASSLKGAFSMYGANVLTF
TRBV20-1,.,.,TRBJ1-4,TGCAGTGCTAGACTTGGGTCAACTAATGAAAAACTGTTTTTT,CSARLGSTNEKLFF
TRBV6-2/TRBV6-3,few,.,TRBJ2-1,TGTGCCAGCAGTTTACACAGGGCTGAGCAGTTCTTC,CASSLHRAEQFF
TRBV7-2,.,TRBD1,TRBJ2-7,TGTGCCAGCAGCGCGGAAGACAGGGGCTTTTCCTACGAGCAGTACTTC,CASSAEDRGFSYEQYF
TRBV7-8,.,.,TRBJ2-6,TGTGCCAGCGGCCATGTGAAGTCTGGGGCCGACGTCCTGACTTTC,CASGHVKSGADVLTF